This T cell receptor beta chain was sequenced for a study of early T cells in non-severe SARS-CoV-2 infection (dated by TCRdb to the early 2020s). Background for the entire study: Bulk RNA from unsorted whole blood was used for TCR sequencing, so alpha and beta chains could not be paired. Here is what the overall study found, with its caveats: Matching against VDJdb was skewed toward anti-spike CD8 responses, likely underestimated virus-specific expansions, and missed private and CD4 specificities.

This clonotype was observed at least ten times. Its target antigen remains unknown. One base away there is no much larger clone; base qualities are not given. The receptor library was made with 5' RACE. Sequencing instrument: NextSeq 500. To correct for sequencing error and PCR bias, the TCR library protocol tagged individual cDNA molecules with unique molecular identifiers. TCR alpha and beta chains were both sequenced, and the abundances of alpha and beta sequences in each sample were closely correlated with each other. As for how the authors treated the data: V gene, J gene and CDR3 annotation of TCR sequences was performed with Decombinator V4. TCRs were defined as expanded if a significant change between any two time points was detected under a Poisson model with p below 0.0001. TCR abundances were normalised to the total number of TCRs sequenced in each sample and reported as counts per million. TRAV1-2 paired with TRAJ12, TRAJ20 or TRAJ33 defined MAIT TCRs, while TRAV10 paired with TRAJ18 defined iNKT TCRs. VDJdb, accessed 1 November 2021, was searched for CMV, EBV and SARS-CoV-2 annotated TCRs, excluding TCRs annotated for multiple antigens. TCRdb took the public reads, trimmed them with fastp at Q25, ran MiXCR for clone calling and kept in-frame beta chains. Identical CDR3 proteins give one entry, which carries the most common genes and DNA. These V and J calls rely on TCRdb rather than the paper's analysis. The sample has tens of thousands of distinct CDR3 sequences on record, 8% to 13% of them singletons. Of the sample, about 5% is held by the ten largest clones.

Set within a cohort of healthcare workers in London, UK, this nested case-control study involved weekly PCR testing of nasopharyngeal swabs along with blood sampling. Healthcare workers were recruited during the week of the UK lockdown, between 23 and 31 March 2020, and followed weekly for up to about 15 weeks. CDR1 SEHNR and CDR2 FQNEAQ are derived from the germline V gene (reference sequence). The germline ends are 16 bases apart after V is trimmed by 9 bases and J by 5 bases. CDR3 length: 13 amino acids, cysteine to phenylalanine. Just CDR3 DNA is preserved here, 39 bases in frame from base 1. Sequencing was carried out using whole blood. This sequence originates from an adult who was a healthcare worker with PCR-confirmed SARS-CoV-2 infection or an uninfected control (not recorded which). The sequence is built from TRBV7-9 and TRBJ2-5, and TRBD1 may be the D gene, going by 6 matching bases. The CDR3 has the sequence CARRPRGAETQYF. Read as DNA, the sequence is TGTGCCAGAAGGCCCAGGGGCGCGGAGACCCAGTACTTC.